This T cell receptor beta chain was identified in a study of cytomegalovirus exposure and HLA in healthy donors (dated by TCRdb to between 2016 and 2019). Context from the whole study: An earlier analysis of approximately 600 of the donors reported approximately 270 Gb of sequence data and some 100 million unique TCR beta sequences from 150 million to 200 million T cells. Using immunosequencing, the study profiled T cell repertoires from 500 to 800 subjects and related those repertoires to cytomegalovirus serostatus. Four or five DR-DQ haplotypes were handled as single units for association and clustering because linkage in the cohort was strong. Typing coverage differed by locus: A, B, C, DRB1 and DQB1 were typed in roughly 620-630 donors, DQA1 in about 550, DPA1 in approximately 610, and DPB1 in approximately 450. HLA typing covered class I and class II loci at four-digit resolution. About 300 gigabases of sequencing data and tens of millions of unique TCR sequences were included in an early release covering roughly 700 HLA-typed donors. Donor age, sex, ethnicity and CMV serostatus were compiled alongside the repertoire data. An earlier analysis of nearly 600 of the donors applied high-throughput TCR beta sequencing to assess whether each TCR beta V gene segment acted as functional or pseudogenic. Of the approximately 400 genotyped donors, more than 75% were placed in the genetic ancestry cluster associated with self-reported Caucasian donors. Among some 400 genotyped donors of the cohort, an average of 235,054 unique TCR beta nucleotide sequences were sequenced per donor, approximately 20% of them non-productive. In addition to the first cohort of roughly 670 subjects, a separate validation cohort of 120 different subjects was used. High-throughput TCR immunosequencing, statistical association of individual TCRs with disease status, and machine learning were combined to predict cytomegalovirus infection status. Rather than drawing on any new phenotypic data, the later analysis identified candidate immune exposures from TCR beta sequences and the way those sequences occurred across donors. All discovery cohort repertoires had been generated using a single sequencing platform. In a later analysis, previously published TCR beta repertoires from 550 to 750 donors were re-analyzed and high-resolution HLA genotyping was added so that TCR occurrence patterns could be studied. The study aimed to test whether cataloging public T cell receptors could reveal signatures of past pathogen exposure. A later genetic analysis used genome-wide SNP genotypes for about three fifths of the roughly 700 donors, treating that subset as a discovery cohort. What the research found in general, with its limitations: Compared with the roughly 670-donor mean, donors in an Asian-associated ancestry cluster had fewer N-insertions in productive TCRs, according to a later genetic analysis. In a later genetic analysis, a missense DCLRE1C variant was associated with V-gene and J-gene trimming of TCR beta chains, and the association was replicated in an independent cohort. In vitro tests confirmed that a few of the cytomegalovirus-associated TCR beta chains recognize cytomegalovirus antigens. A total of 150 to 200 TCR beta chains were listed by the study as associated with cytomegalovirus. Correlated functional status among segregating V segments might be attributable to linkage disequilibrium, but an unknown experimental factor could not be ruled out. A group of highly shared sequence variants was considered likely to be a technical artifact of the sequencing pipeline. Cytomegalovirus status was reported to be diagnosed by the classifier with high specificity and sensitivity in both the original and validation cohorts. An earlier analysis of roughly 570 of the donors showed that most TCR beta V segments appeared in productive rearrangements either about 87% or about 30% of the time, which broadly matched IMGT annotations. When HLA alleles, especially DR and DQ, strongly co-occurred, attributing TCR associations to individual alleles was difficult. Most CMV-associated TCR beta chains appeared to be HLA-restricted in a later analysis, and the HLA associations seemed to be driven largely by CMV exposure. A further reported finding was that TCR beta sequences accurately predicted the HLA-A and HLA-B alleles for most subjects in the first cohort. Because HLA typing was missing for some donors at each locus, association tests included only the typed subset. The earlier analysis of about 600 of the donors excluded fewer than 20 rarely observed V segments, including chromosome 9 orphons, because counts were too low. A later analysis reported that several top co-occurrence clusters appeared linked to parvovirus B19, influenza, CMV and Epstein-Barr virus. While some public TCRs were present in many individuals, most TCR sequences turned up only very rarely across donors. Immune exposure information for the cohort was limited to CMV serostatus. According to the authors, the approach could potentially be generalized to other disease states and immunological phenotypes. Specific HLA alleles were associated with over 15,000 TCR beta sequences at a false discovery rate of 0.05 in a later analysis. Only TCR beta chains were sequenced in this cohort, and the absence of alpha or paired-chain data limited detectable features. In a later analysis, HLA-associated TCR beta chains were found to be more clonally expanded and to have lower generation probabilities than equally common non-associated chains. The presence/absence analyses assumed that sequencing depth was roughly uniform across donors, and that assumption may not be true. According to a later analysis, TCR association rates differed among HLA loci, with DRB1 alleles showing the most associated TCRs and HLA-C alleles showing the fewest.

Concerning this clone itself: What this receptor recognizes is not known. Base qualities are not recorded, but no much larger clone differs from it by a single base.

Library generation was performed with the immunoSEQ multiplex PCR assay. For the multiplex PCR, a mixture combining 60 forward primers for TCR Vbeta segments and 13 reverse primers for TCR Jbeta segments was used. Amplification of the CDR3 region of rearranged TCR beta genes was performed with a multiplex PCR assay on genomic DNA. On the Illumina HiSeq System, the amplified TCR beta libraries were sequenced as 87-base-pair reads. The paper's data handling went like this. A later analysis counted about 80 million unique TCR beta chains across the roughly 700 repertoires, and roughly 11 million of these chains were shared by at least two donors. Raw reads were error-corrected and collapsed into unique sequences by a nearest-neighbor algorithm in which closely related sequences were merged to remove PCR and sequencing errors. CDR3 sequences were aligned to IMGT reference sequences to assign V, D and J gene segments. For a sequence to be retained, a match of at least six nucleotides to both a V gene segment and a J gene segment was required. A rearrangement was called productive if the CDR3 had no stop codons and remained in frame with V and J, and every other rearrangement was called non-productive. CDR3 was defined according to IMGT convention as the region running from the second conserved V-encoded cysteine to the conserved J-encoded phenylalanine. The earlier analysis of some 580 of the donors excluded any sequence lacking an unambiguous match to a single V gene segment. An earlier analysis of 550 to 650 of the donors classified V segments as functional when productive rearrangements were above 56.7% and as segregating when the standard deviation between donors was above 5%. To diagnose cytomegalovirus status from the catalog of TCR beta chain sequences, a statistical classification framework was built. A later analysis assigned V and J genes by comparing TCR nucleotide sequences with IMGT/GENE-DB human TR gene sequences. A later analysis assigned CDR3 sequences and most-parsimonious VDJ recombination scenarios with the TCRdist pipeline. A later analysis defined each TCR beta chain by its CDR3 amino acid sequence plus V-gene family, and excluded reads lacking a unique V-gene family. In a later analysis, 450 to 600 highly shared, low-generation-probability nucleotide sequences were removed to address suspected cross-contamination and a sequencing artifact. For each public chain, a later analysis derived a clonal expansion index from normalized ranks of inferred template counts within each repertoire. In a later analysis, generation probabilities were computed with a VDJ recombination model fitted to out-of-frame rearrangements, and the resulting probabilities were checked against IGoR. Hypergeometric tests were used in a later analysis to score TCR-TCR, TCR-HLA and TCR-CMV co-occurrence, with a repertoire-size bias correction applied to the TCR pairs. A later analysis estimated false discovery rates by permuting HLA or CMV assignments 20 times. In a later analysis, co-occurring TCRs were grouped using DBSCAN, and TCRdist sequence similarity was added for clustering within HLA-allele-positive subsets. Repertoires with fewer than 30,000 or more than 120,000 public chains, plus five repertoires with anomalous nucleotide sharing, were excluded from co-occurrence clustering. TCRdb re-hosts the immuneACCESS table, in-frame sequences only. Its copies lack some clones; in the studies checked, an unresolved V gene accounts for under half of them, and the cause for the rest is not known. V, J and clone size derive from that table, while D and trimming were established from the DNA sequence. The sample table contains about 150,000 clones; only one count was recorded for around 81% of them. Less than 2% of the sample is taken by the ten largest.

In total, roughly 670 healthy bone marrow donors made up the cohort. At the time of sampling, every cohort member was nominally healthy, though immune exposures that went unrecorded were likely present. The donor was CMV seronegative and was included in the group of hundreds of seronegative cohort members. Each donor provided a peripheral blood sample, and peripheral blood mononuclear cells were used for TCR beta sequencing. The Qiagen DNeasy Blood Extraction Kit was used to extract genomic DNA from the blood cell samples. The sequenced sample consisted of PBMCs. This clonotype was sampled from a man in his forties in good health and CMV-seronegative.

The CDR3 protein sequence reads: CASRSLAGASSYNEQFF. The base sequence is TGTGCCAGCAGATCACTAGCGGGGGCCAGCTCCTACAATGAGCAGTTCTTC. The rearranged segments are TRBV5-4 and TRBJ2-1; 11 central nucleotides agree with TRBD2. The CDR3 runs 17 residues from the cysteine to the phenylalanine. The CDR3 DNA has 51 bases and is translated from base 1. Germline trimming amounts to 5 bases on V and 0 bases on J, with 7 as the count of junction bases outside the gene matches. Per the germline V gene (reference sequence), SGHNT is the CDR1 and YYREEE is the CDR2.